This T cell receptor beta chain is from a study of T-cell memory formation after mild COVID-19. The V gene's germline CDR1 is SEHNR and CDR2 FQNEAQ (reference sequence). V dropped 5 bases and J dropped 1 base, with 10 bases sitting between them. CDR3 length equals 14 residues. This clonotype was found a few times. TCRdb re-called the 5' RACE reads with MiXCR, one entry per CDR3 protein. The repertoire has almost 350,000 distinct CDR3 sequences, under 25% of them found once; the top ten carry 21%. The sequenced sample consisted of PBMCs or a T cell subset sorted from them (not recorded which). V and J are TRBV7-9 and TRBJ2-3, with no clear D. The clonotype originates from a man between 18 and 29 years old who had mild COVID-19 (a few samples of this study predate the infection). Cell type and time point are not known. DNA for the CDR3: TGTGCCAGCAGCCAAGATGTTGGCACAGATACGCAGTATTTT. This sequence encodes CASSQDVGTDTQYF.